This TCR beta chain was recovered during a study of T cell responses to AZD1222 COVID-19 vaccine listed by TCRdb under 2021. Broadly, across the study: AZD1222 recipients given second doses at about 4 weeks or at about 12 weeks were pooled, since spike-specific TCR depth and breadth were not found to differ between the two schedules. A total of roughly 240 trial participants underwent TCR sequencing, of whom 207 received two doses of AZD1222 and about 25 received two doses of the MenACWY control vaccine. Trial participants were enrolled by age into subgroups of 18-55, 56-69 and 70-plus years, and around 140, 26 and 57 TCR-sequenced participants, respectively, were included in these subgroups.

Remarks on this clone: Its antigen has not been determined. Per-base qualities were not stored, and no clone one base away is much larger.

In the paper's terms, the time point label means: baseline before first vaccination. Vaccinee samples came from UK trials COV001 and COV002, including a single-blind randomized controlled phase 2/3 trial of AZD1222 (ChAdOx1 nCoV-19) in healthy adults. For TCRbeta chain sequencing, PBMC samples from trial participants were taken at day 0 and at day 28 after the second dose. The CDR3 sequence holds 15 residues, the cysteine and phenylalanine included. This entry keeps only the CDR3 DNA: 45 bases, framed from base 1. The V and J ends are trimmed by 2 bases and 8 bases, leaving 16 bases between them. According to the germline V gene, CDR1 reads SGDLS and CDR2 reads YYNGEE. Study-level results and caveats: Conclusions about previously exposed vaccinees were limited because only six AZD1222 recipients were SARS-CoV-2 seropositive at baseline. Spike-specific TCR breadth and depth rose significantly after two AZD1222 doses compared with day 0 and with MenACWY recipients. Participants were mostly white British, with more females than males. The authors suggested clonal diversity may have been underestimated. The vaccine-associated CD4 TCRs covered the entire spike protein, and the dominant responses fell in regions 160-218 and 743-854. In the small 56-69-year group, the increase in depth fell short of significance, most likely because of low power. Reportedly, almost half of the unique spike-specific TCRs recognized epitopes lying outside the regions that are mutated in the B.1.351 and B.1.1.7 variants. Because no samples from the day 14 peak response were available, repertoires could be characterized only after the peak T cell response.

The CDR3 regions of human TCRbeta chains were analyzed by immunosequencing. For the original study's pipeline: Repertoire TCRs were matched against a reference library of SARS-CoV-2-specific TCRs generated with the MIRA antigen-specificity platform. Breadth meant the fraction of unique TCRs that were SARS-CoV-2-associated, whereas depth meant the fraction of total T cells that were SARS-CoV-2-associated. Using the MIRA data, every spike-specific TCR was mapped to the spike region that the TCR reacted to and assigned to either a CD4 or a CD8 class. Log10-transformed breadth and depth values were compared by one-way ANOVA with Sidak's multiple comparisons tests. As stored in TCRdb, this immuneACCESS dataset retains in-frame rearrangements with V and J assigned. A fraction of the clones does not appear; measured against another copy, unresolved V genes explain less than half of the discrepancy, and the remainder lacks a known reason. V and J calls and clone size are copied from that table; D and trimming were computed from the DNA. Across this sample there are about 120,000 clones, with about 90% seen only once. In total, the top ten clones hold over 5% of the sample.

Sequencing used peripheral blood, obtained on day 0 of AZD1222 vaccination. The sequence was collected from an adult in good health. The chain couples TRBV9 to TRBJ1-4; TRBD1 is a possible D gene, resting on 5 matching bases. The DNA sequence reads TGTGCCAGCAGCGTGCGGGGGTGGGGTTTGGAAAAACTGTTTTTT. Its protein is CASSVRGWGLEKLFF.